Described below is a single T cell receptor beta chain sequence and its context. Its antigen target is currently unknown. No base-level quality is on record; no much larger clone is a single base apart. The library was made by the immunoSEQ multiplex PCR assay. Rearranged TCR beta chain products were amplified from the genomic DNA of sorted T-cell subsets and were then sequenced. In the source study's methods: Shannon entropy and Simpson indices were used to measure the diversity of productive TCR beta rearrangements in each repertoire. To assess clonal expansion, the frequencies of the 100 most abundant productive TCR beta clonotypes were added up as a share of total reads. The TRB repertoires were evaluated with a self-reactivity index based on amino acid usage at CDR3beta positions 6 and 7. Two-way ANOVA was used for repertoire analyses, while Student t or Mann-Whitney tests were used for flow cytometric analyses. TCRdb holds this immuneACCESS table with in-frame rearrangements only. Some clones are missing; in checked studies, unresolved V genes explain under half, and the rest has no known cause. V, J and clone size derive from that table, while D and trimming were established from the DNA sequence. This sample lists around 23,000 clones; around 94% were detected once. Together, the top ten hold roughly 0.77% of the sample.

Taken from cysteine to phenylalanine, the CDR3 has 15 residues. The retained sequence is limited to the CDR3, 45 bases, with the frame set at the first base. Based on the germline V gene, the CDR1 and CDR2 sequences are SNHLY and FYNNEI. V and J lose 6 bases and 0 bases, and a span of 14 bases separates them. Conventional CD4+ T cells were purified from blood as CD25-low CD127-high cells before genomic DNA extraction. For repertoire analyses, the comparison group consisted of eight or nine healthy control donors. The sample belongs to a study of regulatory and conventional T cells in RAG deficiency (dated by TCRdb to about 2017). Looking at the study overall: To compare the diversity and composition of the repertoires of Treg, conventional CD4+ and CD8+ T cells between RAG-deficient patients and healthy controls, the study applied high-throughput TCR beta sequencing. Study-wide findings and limitations: Compared with controls, Omenn syndrome and CID/AS patients had 95 to 100-fold fewer unique TCR beta sequences in Treg cells, but only around 10-fold fewer in the other subsets. All patient T-cell subsets had shorter CDR3 lengths; Omenn syndrome patients showed >80% Treg-Tconv repertoire overlap at nucleotide and amino acid level. Some T-cell subset analyses were not performed for some subjects. Sorted CD25-high CD127-low cells from Omenn syndrome patients may represent peripherally activated cells rather than bona fide Treg cells. RAG-deficient patients showed markedly lower Shannon entropy and higher Simpson indices than control T-cell subpopulations.

These data also featured in a second study, about regulatory T cells. The other study reports the following: In the multiplex PCR, 52 forward TRBV primers and 13 reverse TRBJ primers were used, and assay-based and computational corrections were applied for amplification bias. Patient repertoires showed restricted unique TRB V-J pairs and skewed V and J gene usage, most marked in regulatory T cells. T-cell receptor beta repertoires of sorted regulatory, conventional CD4+ and CD8+ T cells were compared between CD3G-deficient patients and healthy controls. Peripheral blood mononuclear cells were isolated by Ficoll density separation. Rearranged TRB loci were amplified from genomic DNA by multiplex PCR within the immunoSEQ assay. Sequencing of the TRB amplicons was done on an Illumina HiSeq platform. Custom algorithms error-filtered the raw sequences and aligned them to reference gene sequences, after which the immunoSEQ online tools were used for analysis. The frequencies of productive and nonproductive TRB rearrangements were evaluated among unique sequences as well as among total sequences. Prism software was used to run t tests, Mann-Whitney tests or two-way ANOVA for comparisons between groups.

Here the chain combines TRBV2 and TRBJ1-2; the D gene lacks a confident call. This TCR was sampled from a human donor in good health. Sequenced: CD4+ T cells sorted from blood. The CDR3 region reads CASRSGLTSNYGYTF. The bases are TGTGCCAGCAGGTCCGGGCTAACTTCTAACTATGGCTACACCTTC.